This entry concerns a single TCR beta chain. Its antigen remains unknown. The data belong to a study of siplizumab effects on memory and regulatory T cells. Some clones are missing from TCRdb's copy, which holds only in-frame ones; the method was immunoSEQ multiplex PCR. The sample has more than 45,000 clones; under 98% are singletons. The germline V gene has CDR1 SEHNR and CDR2 FQNEAQ (reference sequence). The germline V and J ends were trimmed by 3 bases and 1 base, with 12 bases remaining between them. The CDR3 has 15 amino acids. Overall study findings and caveats: Mappable alloreactive CD4+ clones came from Treg cells about 65% of the time on average with siplizumab, against approximately 26% in controls. Alloreactive sequences that could be traced to unstimulated CD4+ memory cells showed a significant reduction under siplizumab.

V usage is TRBV7-9 and J usage is TRBJ1-1; D remains unclear. This clonotype was obtained from a human donor in good health. Sequencing was carried out using naive CD4+ T cells sorted from blood. Here the CDR3 reads CASSFWQASNTEAFF. The CDR3 DNA reads as TGTGCCAGCAGCTTCTGGCAGGCCTCGAACACTGAAGCTTTCTTT.